A single TCR beta chain is shown here with its context. Its target is not known. The assay that was used to sequence DNA from cultured CD4+ T cells was the Oncomine TCR Beta short-read assay. TCRdb processed the PCR reads anew with MiXCR; each CDR3 protein has one entry. The sample includes 15,000 to 20,000 distinct CDR3 sequences, roughly 23% of them seen just once. As to treatment: roughly ten-day PBMC culture with coronavirus spike peptide pools or control peptides (ViraFEST assay). Culture proceeded for roughly 10 days, and CD4+ T cells were then isolated by negative selection. These data belong to a study of vaccination and CD4 T cells after COVID-19. At the level of the study: Median draw time for post-COVID samples was 85 to 110 days post-diagnosis (range 35 to 161). Points from the study as a whole: Only relatively few convalescent patients were studied, and early post-infection timepoints were not analyzed.

The germline V and J ends were trimmed by 2 bases and 1 base, with 8 bases remaining between them. The CDR3 covers 14 residues. Germline V gives CDR1 SGHNT, CDR2 YENEEA. The sequencing input was cultured CD4+ T cells from blood. The V and J genes are TRBV11-3 and TRBJ2-5; D possibly uses TRBD1 or TRBD2 (5 bases each). This TCR derives from a human donor with COVID-19. CDR3 nucleotide sequence: TGTGCCAGCAGCTTACCTGGGACCCAAGAGACCCAGTACTTC. Translating gives CASSLPGTQETQYF.